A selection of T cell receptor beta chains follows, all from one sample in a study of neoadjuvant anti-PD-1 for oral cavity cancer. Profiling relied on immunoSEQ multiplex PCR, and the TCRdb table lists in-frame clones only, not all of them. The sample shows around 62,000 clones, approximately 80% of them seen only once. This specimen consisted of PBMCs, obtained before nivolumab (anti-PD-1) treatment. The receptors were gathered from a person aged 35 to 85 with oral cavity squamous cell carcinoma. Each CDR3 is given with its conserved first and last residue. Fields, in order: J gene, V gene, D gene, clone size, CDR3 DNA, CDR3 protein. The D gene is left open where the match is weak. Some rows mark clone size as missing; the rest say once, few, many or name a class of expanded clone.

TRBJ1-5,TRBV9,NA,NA,TGTGCCAGCAGCCGGGCCCTGACCGGGCAGCCCCAGCATTTT,CASSRALTGQPQHF
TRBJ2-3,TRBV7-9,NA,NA,TGTGCCAGCAGCCCAGAGAGGCTAGCCCGGCACGAGGCGCAGTATTTT,CASSPERLARHEAQYF
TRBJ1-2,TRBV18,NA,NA,TGTGCCAGCTCACCAATAGCAGGGGACTATGGCTACACCTTC,CASSPIAGDYGYTF
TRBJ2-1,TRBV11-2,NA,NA,TGTGCCAGCAGCTTAATCTCCAATGAGCAGTTCTTC,CASSLISNEQFF
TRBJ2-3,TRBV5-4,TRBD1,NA,TGTGCCAGCAGCTTGTCCGGCAGGGGGATCGCAGATACGCAGTATTTT,CASSLSGRGIADTQYF
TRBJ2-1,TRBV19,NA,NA,TGTGCCAGTAGTCCCACCGGGGGCGCCGGCGATGAGCAGTTCTTC,CASSPTGGAGDEQFF
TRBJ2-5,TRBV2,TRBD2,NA,TGTGCCAGCAAAGAGGGACTAGCAGGAGGAGAGACCCAGTACTTC,CASKEGLAGGETQYF
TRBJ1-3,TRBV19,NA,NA,TGTGCCAGTAGTGTTGGGGGTACGCGGTCAAACACCATATATTTT,CASSVGGTRSNTIYF
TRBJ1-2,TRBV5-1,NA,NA,TGCGCCAGCAGCTTTCAAACCACTGGCTACACCTTC,CASSFQTTGYTF
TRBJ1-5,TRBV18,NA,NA,TGTGCCAGCGGACCGGCGGGGGGAGAGCAGCCCCAGCATTTT,CASGPAGGEQPQHF
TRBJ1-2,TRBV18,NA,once,TGTGCCAGCTCACCAGAAGGGGGCTATGGCTACACCTTC,CASSPEGGYGYTF
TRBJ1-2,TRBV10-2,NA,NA,TGCGCCAGCAGTGAGTCGACGGCGGGCTACACCTTC,CASSESTAGYTF
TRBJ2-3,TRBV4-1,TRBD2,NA,TGCGCCAGCAGCCAAGATAGCGGGAGAACAGATACGCAGTATTTT,CASSQDSGRTDTQYF
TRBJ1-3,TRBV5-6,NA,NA,TGTGCCAGCAGCTTCCAGGGACGAAACACCATATATTTT,CASSFQGRNTIYF
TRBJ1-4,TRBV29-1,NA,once,TGCAGCGTAGGTTGGTCTGCAACTAATGAAAAACTGTTTTTT,CSVGWSATNEKLFF
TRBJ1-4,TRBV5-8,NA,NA,TGTGCCAGCACCCCGAGGGGGAAGATACATGAAAAACTGTTTTTT,CASTPRGKIHEKLFF
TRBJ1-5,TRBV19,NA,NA,TGTGCCAGTAGTATGGAGGTGGGCAATCAGCCCCAGCATTTT,CASSMEVGNQPQHF
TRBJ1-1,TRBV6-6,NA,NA,TGTGCCAGCAGCACTAAAGGAAACACTGAAGCTTTCTTT,CASSTKGNTEAFF
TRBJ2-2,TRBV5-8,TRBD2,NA,TGTGCCAGCAGCCTTACCGGGACTAGCGGGGGGAACACCGGGGAGCTGTTTTTT,CASSLTGTSGGNTGELFF
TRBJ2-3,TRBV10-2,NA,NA,TGCGCCAGCAGTGAGGGGGCGGTCCTCACAGATACGCAGTATTTT,CASSEGAVLTDTQYF
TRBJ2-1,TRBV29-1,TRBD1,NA,TGCAGCACCTGGGACAGTGCTGATGAGCAGTTCTTC,CSTWDSADEQFF
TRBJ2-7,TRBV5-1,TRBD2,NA,TGCGCCAGCAGCTTGGGGACTAGCGCGGACTACGAGCAGTACTTC,CASSLGTSADYEQYF
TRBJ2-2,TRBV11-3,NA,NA,TGTGCCAGCAGCAGAGCCAGGTCCGGGGAGCTGTTTTTT,CASSRARSGELFF
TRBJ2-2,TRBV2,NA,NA,TGTGCCAGCAGTGAACCCAGAGGAGCCACCGGGGAGCTGTTTTTT,CASSEPRGATGELFF
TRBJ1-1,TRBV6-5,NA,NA,TGTGCCAGTCGCAGAGTTGTGGTGGACGCTGAAGCTTTCTTT,CASRRVVVDAEAFF
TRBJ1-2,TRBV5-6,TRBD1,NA,TGTGCCAGCAGCTTGGGGCAGGGGGACTATGGCTACACCTTC,CASSLGQGDYGYTF
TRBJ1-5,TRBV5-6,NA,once,TGTGCCAGCCCCGGGTTTTTCAATCAGCCCCAGCATTTT,CASPGFFNQPQHF
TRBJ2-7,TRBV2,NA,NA,TGTGCCAGCAGTGAAGCAAGACAGGCCGAGCAGTACTTC,CASSEARQAEQYF
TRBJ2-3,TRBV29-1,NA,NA,TGCAGCGCCGGTAGCAGCCGGGGGGCCACAGATACGCAGTATTTT,CSAGSSRGATDTQYF
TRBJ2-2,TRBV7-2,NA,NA,TGTGCCAGCAGCTTAGGAAGCATGAACACCGGGGAGCTGTTTTTT,CASSLGSMNTGELFF
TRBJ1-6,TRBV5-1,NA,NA,TGCGCCAGCAGCTTGGATGGGACCAATTCACCCCTCCACTTT,CASSLDGTNSPLHF
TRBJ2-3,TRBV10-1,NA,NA,TGCGCCAGCACTCTAGGGGGTTCGACAGATACGCAGTATTTT,CASTLGGSTDTQYF
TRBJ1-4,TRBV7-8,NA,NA,TGTGCCAGCAGCTTAATGGCCCCCGGGGGGGCGACTAATGAAAAACTGTTTTTT,CASSLMAPGGATNEKLFF
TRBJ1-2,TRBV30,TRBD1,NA,TGTGCCTGGAGAAGGCAGGGGGCTGGCTACACCTTC,CAWRRQGAGYTF
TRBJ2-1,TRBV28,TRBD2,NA,TGTGCCAGCAAATCGTCAGCGGGAGTTCCCCGCTCCTACAATGAGCAGTTCTTC,CASKSSAGVPRSYNEQFF
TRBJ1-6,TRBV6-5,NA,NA,TGTGCCAGCAGTTACGAGAGCTCCTATAATTCACCCCTCCACTTT,CASSYESSYNSPLHF
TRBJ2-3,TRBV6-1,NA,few,TGTGCCAGCAGTGCCTTAGCGGTAACGCAGTATTTT,CASSALAVTQYF
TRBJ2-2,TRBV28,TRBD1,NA,TGTGCCAGCAGCTCTCCCAGGGGGACGAACACCGGGGAGCTGTTTTTT,CASSSPRGTNTGELFF
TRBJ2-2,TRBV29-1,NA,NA,TGCAGCGTCATTCGGAGCGGGGAGCTGTTTTTT,CSVIRSGELFF
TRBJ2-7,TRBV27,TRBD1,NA,TGTGCCAGCAGTTTATGGGGGACAGGGCGGGGAGAGCAGTACTTC,CASSLWGTGRGEQYF
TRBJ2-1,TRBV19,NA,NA,TGTGCCAGTACCGTGGGCGGGTTCTACAATGAGCAGTTCTTC,CASTVGGFYNEQFF
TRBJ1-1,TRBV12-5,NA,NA,TGTGCTAGTGGTTTGGAGGAAGGAGGATGGAACACTGAAGCTTTCTTT,CASGLEEGGWNTEAFF
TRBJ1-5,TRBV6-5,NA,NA,TGTGCCAGCAGAACTAATCAGCCCCAGCATTTT,CASRTNQPQHF
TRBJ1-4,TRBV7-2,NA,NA,TGTGCCAGCAGCCTCAACAGGGAAGGTTATGAAAAACTGTTTTTT,CASSLNREGYEKLFF
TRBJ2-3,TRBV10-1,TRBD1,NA,TGCGCCAGCAGTGAGGCCTACGGGACAGGAGGAGATACGCAGTATTTT,CASSEAYGTGGDTQYF
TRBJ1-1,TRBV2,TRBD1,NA,TGTGCCAGCAGTGAAGTTGCTCAGGGGGCACCGAACACTGAAGCTTTCTTT,CASSEVAQGAPNTEAFF
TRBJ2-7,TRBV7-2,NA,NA,TGTGCCAGCAGCTTGACTCATCCCTCCTACGAGCAGTACTTC,CASSLTHPSYEQYF
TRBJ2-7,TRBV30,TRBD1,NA,TGTGCCTGGAGTGTCCCGACAGGGGGCAACTACGAGCAGTACTTC,CAWSVPTGGNYEQYF
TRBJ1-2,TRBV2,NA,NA,TGTGCCAGCAGTGACACAGCTTATGGCTACACCTTC,CASSDTAYGYTF
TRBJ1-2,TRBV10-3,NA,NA,TGTGCCATCAGAATCGTCACGGCAGGAGCTAACTATGGCTACACCTTC,CAIRIVTAGANYGYTF
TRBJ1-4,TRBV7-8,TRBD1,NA,TGTGCCAGCAGCTTAAAAGACAGGGAACACGAAAAACTGTTTTTT,CASSLKDREHEKLFF
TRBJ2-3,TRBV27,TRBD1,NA,TGTGCCAGCAGTTTATGGGGGACAGGGGCCACAGATACGCAGTATTTT,CASSLWGTGATDTQYF
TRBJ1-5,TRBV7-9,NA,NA,TGTGCCAGCAGCCGTCCGGGACAAGACTCCGATCAGCCCCAGCATTTT,CASSRPGQDSDQPQHF
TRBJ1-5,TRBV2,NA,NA,TGTGCCAGCAGCACCGACAGGACGAATCAGCCCCAGCATTTT,CASSTDRTNQPQHF